This T cell receptor beta chain was obtained from a study of identical twins' blood T cells. TCR cDNA libraries came from RNA via a modified published protocol. Per the original methods: Each library had roughly 2.2 to 4 million CDR3 reads and about 85,000 to nearly 550,000 clonotypes. TCRdb re-analysed the 5' RACE reads in MiXCR, keeping a single row per CDR3 protein. TCRdb, not the authors, supplied the V and J calls. Of around 380,000 distinct CDR3 sequences in the sample, 25% to 35% were seen once. This clonotype was counted many times. Antigen specificity is unknown. The study's findings and limits: Mainly, cloneset size products determined shared clonotypes, twins included.

Germline V gene sequence: CDR1 SGHRS, CDR2 YFSETQ. The CDR3 covers 13 residues. After removal of 4 bases from V and 3 bases from J, the junction contained 3 bases not matched to a gene. The sample was PBMCs. The rearrangement joins TRBV5-1 to TRBJ2-5; TRBD1 matches at 7 bases. This receptor was obtained from a woman between 18 and 49 years old in good health. The chain's CDR3 is CASSPDREETQYF. The CDR3 DNA follows: TGCGCCAGCAGCCCTGACAGGGAAGAGACCCAGTACTTC.